The clone carrying this T cell receptor (beta chain) was detected once. Its antigen is as yet unknown. Produced via immunoSEQ multiplex PCR; TCRdb's table is partial and in-frame only. The sample has 25,000 to 35,000 clones, approximately 93% seen once. This CDR3 comprises 20 residues. Germline assignment: CDR1 SGHVS and CDR2 FNYEAQ. V was clipped by 3 bases and J by 3 bases; unmatched bases: 18. This sample was included in a study of graft-versus-host responses after intestinal transplantation. About the research overall: After anti-thymocyte globulin induction, recipients took tacrolimus and steroids for around 3 years.

Study conclusions and caveats: Recipient marrow contained GvH clones, some of which appeared first in ileum or blood.

This clonotype was sampled from a human patient who received an intestinal transplant, so some T cells may come from the graft donor. The rearrangement links TRBV7-6 to TRBJ2-1; TRBD2 aligns across 9 bases. The input for sequencing was PBMCs, taken 66 days after intestinal transplant. CDR3 nucleotides: TGTGCCAGCAGCTTTACTTTTACCTCCCCCAGCGGGAGGTTCTACAATGAGCAGTTCTTC. Encoded protein: CASSFTFTSPSGRFYNEQFF.